The 5 T cell receptor beta chains below were found in one sample sequenced in a study of blood T cell repertoires in COVID-19. Libraries were prepared by immunoSEQ multiplex PCR; TCRdb keeps only in-frame clonotypes and omits some of them. The sample consists of 90,000 to 120,000 clones, around 85% of them appearing once. Sequenced: peripheral blood. Source of these receptors: a man between 65 and 85 years old with active or convalescent COVID-19.

The count of this clone is one. This chain joins TRBV30 and TRBJ2-3; TRBD2 aligns across 11 bases. Germline V gene lookup returns CDR1 GTSNPN and CDR2 SVGIG (reference sequence). The length of the CDR3 is 16 residues. V was pared by 0 bases and J by 6 bases, with 8 bases of the junction left unmatched. The CDR3 sequence: CAWSVLLAGVLDTQYF. CDR3 in DNA: TGTGCCTGGAGTGTACTACTAGCGGGAGTACTTGATACGCAGTATTTT.

The chain has TRBV5-1 and TRBJ1-1; D not certain. The ends were cut back, 1 base at V and 0 bases at J, with 10 bases in the middle. This CDR3 spans 15 amino acids. Per germline, CDR1 SGHRS and CDR2 YFSETQ. The DNA of the CDR3 is TGCGCCAGCAGCTTGTTACCGACTGTGAACACTGAAGCTTTCTTT. This codes for CASSLLPTVNTEAFF.

The rearrangement joins TRBV28 to TRBJ1-5; D is undetermined. V lost 6 bases and J 0 bases, leaving 24 bases between the germline ends. The germline V gene has CDR1 MDHEN and CDR2 SYDVKM. The length of the CDR3 is 19 residues. Written as DNA, the CDR3 is TGTGCCAGCAGCTTGATAGCGGTCGCGTCCTCATATAGCAATCAGCCCCAGCATTTT. Translation: CASSLIAVASSYSNQPQHF.

This clone occurred once. The V and J genes are TRBV3-1 (or the pseudogene TRBV3-2) and TRBJ2-1; 9 positions match TRBD2. Germline loops: CDR1 LGHDT, CDR2 YNNKEL (reference sequence). The V segment lost 4 bases and the J segment 13 bases; nucleotides outside the gene matches: 8. The CDR3 sequence is 13 residues long. The CDR3 spells CASSPQAGGPQFF. In nucleotides, the CDR3 is TGTGCCAGCAGCCCCCAAGCGGGGGGTCCTCAGTTCTTC.

The chain carries TRBV5-1 and TRBJ2-7, with D tentatively TRBD2 (5 bases). CDR3 length: 13 residues. V was trimmed by 5 bases and J by 1 base, leaving 10 bases between them. CDR1 and CDR2 from the germline V gene are SGHRS and YFSETQ. CDR3 DNA sequence: TGCGCCAGCAGAGAGGGAGAGTCCTACGAGCAGTACTTC. As protein: CASREGESYEQYF. The whole variable domain, filled in from reference TRBV5-1 and TRBJ2-7, reads KAGVTQTPRYLIKTRGQQVTLSCSPISGHRSVSWYQQTPGQGLQFLFEYFSETQRNKGNFPGRFSGRQFSNSRSEMNVSTLELGDSALYLCASREGESYEQYFGPGTRLTVT.